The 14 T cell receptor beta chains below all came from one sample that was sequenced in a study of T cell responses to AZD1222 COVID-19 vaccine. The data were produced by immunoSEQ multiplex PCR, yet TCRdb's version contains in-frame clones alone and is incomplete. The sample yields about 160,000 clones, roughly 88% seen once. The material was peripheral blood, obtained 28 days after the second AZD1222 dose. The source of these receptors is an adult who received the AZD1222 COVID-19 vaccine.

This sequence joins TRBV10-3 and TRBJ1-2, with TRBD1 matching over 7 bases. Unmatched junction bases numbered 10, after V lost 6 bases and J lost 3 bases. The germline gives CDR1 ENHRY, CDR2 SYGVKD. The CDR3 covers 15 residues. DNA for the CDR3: TGTGCCATCAGCTCCCACAGGGGATTAGACTATGGCTACACCTTC. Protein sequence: CAISSHRGLDYGYTF.

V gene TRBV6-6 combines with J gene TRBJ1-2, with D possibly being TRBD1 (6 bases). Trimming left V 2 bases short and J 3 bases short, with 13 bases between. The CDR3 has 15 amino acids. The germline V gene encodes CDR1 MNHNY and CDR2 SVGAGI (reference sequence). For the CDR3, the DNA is TGTGCCAGCAGTTACGGTCCTCGGACAGACTATGGCTACACCTTC. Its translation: CASSYGPRTDYGYTF.

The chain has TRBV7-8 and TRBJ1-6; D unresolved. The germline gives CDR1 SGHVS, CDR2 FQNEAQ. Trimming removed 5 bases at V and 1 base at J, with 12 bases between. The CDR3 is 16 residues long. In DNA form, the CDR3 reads TGTGCCAGCAGCCCGAGGGCCAGTTCCTATAATTCACCCCTCCACTTT. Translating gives CASSPRASSYNSPLHF.

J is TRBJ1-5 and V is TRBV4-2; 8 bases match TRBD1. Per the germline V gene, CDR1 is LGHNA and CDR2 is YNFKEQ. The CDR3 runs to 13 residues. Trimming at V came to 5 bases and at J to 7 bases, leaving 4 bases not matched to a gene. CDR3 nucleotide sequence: TGTGCCAGCAGCGGGACAGGCGGCCAGCCCCAGCATTTT. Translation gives CASSGTGGQPQHF.

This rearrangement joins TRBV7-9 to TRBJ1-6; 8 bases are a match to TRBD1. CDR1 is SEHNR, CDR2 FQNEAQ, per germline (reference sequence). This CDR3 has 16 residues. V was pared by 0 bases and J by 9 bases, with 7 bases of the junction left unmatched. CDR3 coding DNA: TGTGCCAGCAGCTTAGCAACAGGACAGGGCGGTTCACCCCTCCACTTT. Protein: CASSLATGQGGSPLHF.

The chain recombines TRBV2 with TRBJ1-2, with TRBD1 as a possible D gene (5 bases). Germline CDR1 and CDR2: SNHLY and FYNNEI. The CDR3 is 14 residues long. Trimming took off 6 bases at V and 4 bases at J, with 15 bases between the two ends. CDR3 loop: CASRGESDTYGYTF. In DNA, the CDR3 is TGTGCCAGCAGAGGGGAAAGCGACACCTATGGCTACACCTTC.

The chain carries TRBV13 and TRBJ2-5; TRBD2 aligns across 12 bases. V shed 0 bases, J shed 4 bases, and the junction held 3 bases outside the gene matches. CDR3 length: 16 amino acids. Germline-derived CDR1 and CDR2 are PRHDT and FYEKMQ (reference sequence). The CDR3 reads CASSLGTSGGGETQYF. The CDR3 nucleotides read TGTGCCAGCAGCTTAGGGACTAGCGGGGGAGGAGAGACCCAGTACTTC.

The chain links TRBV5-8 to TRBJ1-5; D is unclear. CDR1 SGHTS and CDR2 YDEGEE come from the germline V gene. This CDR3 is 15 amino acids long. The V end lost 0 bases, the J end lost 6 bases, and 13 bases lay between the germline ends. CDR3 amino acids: CASSLEGMGFQPQHF. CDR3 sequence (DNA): TGTGCCAGCAGCTTGGAAGGGATGGGATTTCAGCCCCAGCATTTT.

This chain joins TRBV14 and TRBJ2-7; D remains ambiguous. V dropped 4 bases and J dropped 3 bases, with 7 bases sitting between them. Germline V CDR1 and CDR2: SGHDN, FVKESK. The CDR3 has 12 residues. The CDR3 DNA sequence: TGTGCCAGCAGCCCCGACTTCTACGAGCAGTACTTC. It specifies CASSPDFYEQYF.

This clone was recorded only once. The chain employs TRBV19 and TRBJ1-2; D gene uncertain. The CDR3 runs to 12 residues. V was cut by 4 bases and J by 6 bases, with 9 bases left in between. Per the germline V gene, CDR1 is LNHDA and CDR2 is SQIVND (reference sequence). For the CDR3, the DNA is TGTGCCAGTAGTAAGGGAGCCGATGGCTACACCTTC. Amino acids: CASSKGADGYTF.

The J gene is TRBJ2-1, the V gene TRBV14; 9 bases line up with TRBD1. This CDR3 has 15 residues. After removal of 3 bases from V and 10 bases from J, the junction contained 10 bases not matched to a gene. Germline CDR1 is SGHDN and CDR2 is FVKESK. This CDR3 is CASSQLGQGIEEQFF. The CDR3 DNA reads TGTGCCAGCAGCCAGTTGGGACAGGGAATCGAGGAGCAGTTCTTC. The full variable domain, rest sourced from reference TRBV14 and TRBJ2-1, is EAGVTQFPSHSVIEKGQTVTLRCDPISGHDNLYWYRRVMGKEIKFLLHFVKESKQDESGMPNNRFLAERTGGTYSTLKVQPAELEDSGVYFCASSQLGQGIEEQFFGPGTRLTVL.

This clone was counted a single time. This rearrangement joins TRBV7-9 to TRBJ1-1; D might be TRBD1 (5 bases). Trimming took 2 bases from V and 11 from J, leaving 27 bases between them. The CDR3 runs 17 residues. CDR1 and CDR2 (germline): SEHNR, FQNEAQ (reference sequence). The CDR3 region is CASSLFEVGRGAGRAFF. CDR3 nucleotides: TGTGCCAGCAGCTTATTCGAGGTTGGTAGGGGCGCGGGTCGCGCTTTCTTT.

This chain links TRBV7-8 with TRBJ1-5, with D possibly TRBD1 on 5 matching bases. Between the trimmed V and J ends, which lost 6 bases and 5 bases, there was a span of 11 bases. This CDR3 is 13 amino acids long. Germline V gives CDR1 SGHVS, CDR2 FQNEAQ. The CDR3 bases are TGTGCCAGCAGTTATAGACAGTATCAGCCCCAGCATTTT. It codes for CASSYRQYQPQHF.

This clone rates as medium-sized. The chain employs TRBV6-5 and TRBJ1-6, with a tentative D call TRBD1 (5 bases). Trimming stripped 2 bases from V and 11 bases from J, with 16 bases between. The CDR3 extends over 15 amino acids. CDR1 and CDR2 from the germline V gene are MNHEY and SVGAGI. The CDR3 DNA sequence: TGTGCCAGCAGTTACGGAGGGGATACAAGGACACCCCTCCACTTT. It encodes CASSYGGDTRTPLHF.